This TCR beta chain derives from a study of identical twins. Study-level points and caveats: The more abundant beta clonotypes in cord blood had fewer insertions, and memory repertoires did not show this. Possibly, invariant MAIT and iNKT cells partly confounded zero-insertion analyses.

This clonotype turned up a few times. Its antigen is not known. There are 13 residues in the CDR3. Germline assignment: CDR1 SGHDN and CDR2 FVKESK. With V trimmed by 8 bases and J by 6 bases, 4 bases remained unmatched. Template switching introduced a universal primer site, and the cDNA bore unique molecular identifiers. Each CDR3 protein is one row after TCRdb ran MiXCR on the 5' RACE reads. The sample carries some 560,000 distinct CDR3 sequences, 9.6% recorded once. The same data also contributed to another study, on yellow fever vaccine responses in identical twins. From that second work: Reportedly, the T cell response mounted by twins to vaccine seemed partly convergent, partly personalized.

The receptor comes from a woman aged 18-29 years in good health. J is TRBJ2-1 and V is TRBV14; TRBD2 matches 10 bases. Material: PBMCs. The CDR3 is CASSGTSVNEQFF. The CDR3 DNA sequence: TGTGCCAGCTCCGGGACTAGCGTCAATGAGCAGTTCTTC. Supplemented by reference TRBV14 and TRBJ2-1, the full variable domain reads EAGVTQFPSHSVIEKGQTVTLRCDPISGHDNLYWYRRVMGKEIKFLLHFVKESKQDESGMPNNRFLAERTGGTYSTLKVQPAELEDSGVYFCASSGTSVNEQFFGPGTRLTVL.